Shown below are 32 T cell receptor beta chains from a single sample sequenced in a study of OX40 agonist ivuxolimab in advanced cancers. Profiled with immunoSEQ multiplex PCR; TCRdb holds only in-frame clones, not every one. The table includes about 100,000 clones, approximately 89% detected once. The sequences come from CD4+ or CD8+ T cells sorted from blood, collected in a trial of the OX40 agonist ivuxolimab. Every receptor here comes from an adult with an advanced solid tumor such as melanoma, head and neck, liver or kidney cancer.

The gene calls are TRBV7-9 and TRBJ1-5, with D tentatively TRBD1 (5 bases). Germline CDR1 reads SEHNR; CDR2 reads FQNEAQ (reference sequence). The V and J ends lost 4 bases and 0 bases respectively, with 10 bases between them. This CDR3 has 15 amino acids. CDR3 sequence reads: CASSSGTASNQPQHF. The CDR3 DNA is TGTGCCAGCAGCTCCGGGACGGCTAGCAATCAGCCCCAGCATTTT.

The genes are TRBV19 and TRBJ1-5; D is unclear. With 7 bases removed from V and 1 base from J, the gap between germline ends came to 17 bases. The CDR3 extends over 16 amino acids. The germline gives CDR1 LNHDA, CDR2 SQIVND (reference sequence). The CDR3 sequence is CASMAPNPFSNQPQHF. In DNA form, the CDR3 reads TGTGCCAGTATGGCGCCTAACCCATTCAGCAATCAGCCCCAGCATTTT.

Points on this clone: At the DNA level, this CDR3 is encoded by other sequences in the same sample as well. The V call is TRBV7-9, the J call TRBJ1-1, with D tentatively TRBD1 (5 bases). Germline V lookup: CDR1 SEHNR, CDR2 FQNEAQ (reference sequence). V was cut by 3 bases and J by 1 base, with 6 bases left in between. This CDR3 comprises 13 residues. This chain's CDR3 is CASSLTENTEAFF. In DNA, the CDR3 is TGTGCCAGCAGCTTGACAGAGAACACTGAAGCTTTCTTT.

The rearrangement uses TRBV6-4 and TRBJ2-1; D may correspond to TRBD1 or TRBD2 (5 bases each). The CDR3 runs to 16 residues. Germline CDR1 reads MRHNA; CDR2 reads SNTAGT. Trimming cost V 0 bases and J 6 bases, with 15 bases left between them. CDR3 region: CASSDSPLVRGNEQFF. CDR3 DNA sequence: TGTGCCAGCAGTGACTCCCCTTTAGTGAGGGGCAATGAGCAGTTCTTC.

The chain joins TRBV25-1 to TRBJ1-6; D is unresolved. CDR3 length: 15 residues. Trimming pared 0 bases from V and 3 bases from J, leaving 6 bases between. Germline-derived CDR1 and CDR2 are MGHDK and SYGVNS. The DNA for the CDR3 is TGTGCCAGCAGTGAATATGGTTTCTATAATTCACCCCTCCACTTT. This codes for CASSEYGFYNSPLHF.

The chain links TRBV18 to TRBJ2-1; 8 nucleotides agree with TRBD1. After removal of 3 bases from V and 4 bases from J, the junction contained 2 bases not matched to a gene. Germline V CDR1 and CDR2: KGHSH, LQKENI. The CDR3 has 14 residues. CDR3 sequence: CASSPRTGYNEQFF. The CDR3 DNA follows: TGTGCCAGCTCACCTCGGACAGGGTACAATGAGCAGTTCTTC. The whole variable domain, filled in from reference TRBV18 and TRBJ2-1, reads NAGVMQNPRHLVRRRGQEARLRCSPMKGHSHVYWYRQLPEEGLKFMVYLQKENIIDESGMPKERFSAEFPKEGPSILRIQQVVRGDSAAYFCASSPRTGYNEQFFGPGTRLTVL.

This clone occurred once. CDR3 DNA sequence: TGTGCCAGCAGTGAAGGGAGGAACTATAATTCACCCCTCCACTTT. Its translation is CASSEGRNYNSPLHF. The chain is built from TRBV25-1 and TRBJ1-6; D remains ambiguous. This CDR3 comprises 15 residues. Germline CDR1 is MGHDK and CDR2 is SYGVNS. Trimming removed 2 bases from V and 3 bases from J, with 8 bases in between.

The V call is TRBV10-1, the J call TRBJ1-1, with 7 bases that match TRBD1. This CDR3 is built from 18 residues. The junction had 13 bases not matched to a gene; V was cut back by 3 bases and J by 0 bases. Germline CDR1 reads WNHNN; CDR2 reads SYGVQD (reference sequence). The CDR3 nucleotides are TGCGCCAGCAGTGAAGGGGTCGGGACAGCGGGTATGAACACTGAAGCTTTCTTT. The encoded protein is CASSEGVGTAGMNTEAFF.

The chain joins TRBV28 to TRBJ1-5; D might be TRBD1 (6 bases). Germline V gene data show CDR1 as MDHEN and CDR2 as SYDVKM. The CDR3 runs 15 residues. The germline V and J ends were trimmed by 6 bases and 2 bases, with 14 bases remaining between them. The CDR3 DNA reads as TGTGCCAGCAGCAAAGAGGACAGAGGCAATCAGCCCCAGCATTTT. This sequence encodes CASSKEDRGNQPQHF. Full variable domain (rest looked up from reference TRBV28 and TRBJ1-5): DVKVTQSSRYLVKRTGEKVFLECVQDMDHENMFWYRQDPGLGLRLIYFSYDVKMKEKGDIPEGYSVSREKKERFSLILESASTNQTSMYLCASSKEDRGNQPQHFGDGTRLSIL.

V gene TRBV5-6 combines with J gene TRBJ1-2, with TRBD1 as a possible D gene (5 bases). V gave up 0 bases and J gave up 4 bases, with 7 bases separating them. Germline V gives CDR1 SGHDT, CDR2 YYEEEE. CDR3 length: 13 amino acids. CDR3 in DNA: TGTGCCAGCAGCTTGGGACAGTTCTATGGCTACACCTTC. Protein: CASSLGQFYGYTF.

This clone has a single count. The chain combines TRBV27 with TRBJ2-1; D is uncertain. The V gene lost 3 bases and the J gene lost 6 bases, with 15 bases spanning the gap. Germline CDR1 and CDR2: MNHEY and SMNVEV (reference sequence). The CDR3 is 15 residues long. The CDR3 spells CASSFGQVLGNEQFF. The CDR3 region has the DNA TGTGCCAGCAGTTTCGGGCAGGTATTGGGCAATGAGCAGTTCTTC.

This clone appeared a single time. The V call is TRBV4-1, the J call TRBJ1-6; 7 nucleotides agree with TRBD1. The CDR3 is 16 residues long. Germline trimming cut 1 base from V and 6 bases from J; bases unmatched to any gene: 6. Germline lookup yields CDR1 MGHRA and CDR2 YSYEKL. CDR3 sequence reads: CASSQVGQQINSPLHF. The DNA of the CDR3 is TGCGCCAGCAGCCAAGTGGGACAGCAAATTAATTCACCCCTCCACTTT.

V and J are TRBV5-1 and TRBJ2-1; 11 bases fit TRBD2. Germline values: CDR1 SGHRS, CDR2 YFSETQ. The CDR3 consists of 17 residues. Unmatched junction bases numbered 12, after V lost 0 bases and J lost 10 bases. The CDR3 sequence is CASSLAALAGGPKEQFF. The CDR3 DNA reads TGCGCCAGCAGCTTGGCCGCCCTAGCGGGGGGCCCCAAGGAGCAGTTCTTC. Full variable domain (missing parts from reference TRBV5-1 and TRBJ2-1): KAGVTQTPRYLIKTRGQQVTLSCSPISGHRSVSWYQQTPGQGLQFLFEYFSETQRNKGNFPGRFSGRQFSNSRSEMNVSTLELGDSALYLCASSLAALAGGPKEQFFGPGTRLTVL.

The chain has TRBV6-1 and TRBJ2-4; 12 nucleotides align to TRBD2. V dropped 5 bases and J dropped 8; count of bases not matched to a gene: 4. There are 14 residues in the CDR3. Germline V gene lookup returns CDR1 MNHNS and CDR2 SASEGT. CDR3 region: CASSRTSGIDIQYF. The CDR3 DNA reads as TGTGCCAGCAGTCGGACTAGCGGGATAGACATTCAGTACTTC.

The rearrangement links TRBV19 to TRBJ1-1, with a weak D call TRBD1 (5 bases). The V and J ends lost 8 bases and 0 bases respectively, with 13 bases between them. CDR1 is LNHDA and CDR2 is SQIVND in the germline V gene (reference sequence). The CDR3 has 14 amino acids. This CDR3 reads CASHRGRLNTEAFF. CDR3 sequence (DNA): TGTGCCAGTCATAGGGGACGCTTGAACACTGAAGCTTTCTTT.

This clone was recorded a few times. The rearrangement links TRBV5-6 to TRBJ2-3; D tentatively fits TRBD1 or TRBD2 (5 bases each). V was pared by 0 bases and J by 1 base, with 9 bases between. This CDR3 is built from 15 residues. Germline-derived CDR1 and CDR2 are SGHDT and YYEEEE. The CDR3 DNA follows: TGTGCCAGCAGCTTGGGGGGACGGGGCACAGATACGCAGTATTTT. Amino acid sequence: CASSLGGRGTDTQYF.

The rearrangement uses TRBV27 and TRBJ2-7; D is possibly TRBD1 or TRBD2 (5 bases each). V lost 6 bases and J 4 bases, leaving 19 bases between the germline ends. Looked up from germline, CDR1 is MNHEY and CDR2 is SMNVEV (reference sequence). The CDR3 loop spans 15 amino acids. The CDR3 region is CASRRYRDVSYEQYF. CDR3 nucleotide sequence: TGTGCCAGCAGACGCTACCGGGACGTCTCGTACGAGCAGTACTTC.

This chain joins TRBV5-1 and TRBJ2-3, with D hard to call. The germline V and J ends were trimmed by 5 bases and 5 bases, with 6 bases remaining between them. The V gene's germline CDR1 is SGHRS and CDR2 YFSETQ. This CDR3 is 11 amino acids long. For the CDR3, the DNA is TGCGCCAGCAGTGACCTAGATACGCAGTATTTT. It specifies CASSDLDTQYF. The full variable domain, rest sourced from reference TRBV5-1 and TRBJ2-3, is KAGVTQTPRYLIKTRGQQVTLSCSPISGHRSVSWYQQTPGQGLQFLFEYFSETQRNKGNFPGRFSGRQFSNSRSEMNVSTLELGDSALYLCASSDLDTQYFGPGTRLTVL.

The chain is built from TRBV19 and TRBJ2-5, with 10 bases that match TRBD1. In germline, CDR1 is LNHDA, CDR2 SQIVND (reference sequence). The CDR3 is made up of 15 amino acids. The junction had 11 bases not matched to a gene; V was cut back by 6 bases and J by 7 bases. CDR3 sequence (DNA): TGTGCCAGTAGCCACCGGACAGGGGGTTCGGGGACCCAGTACTTC. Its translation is CASSHRTGGSGTQYF.

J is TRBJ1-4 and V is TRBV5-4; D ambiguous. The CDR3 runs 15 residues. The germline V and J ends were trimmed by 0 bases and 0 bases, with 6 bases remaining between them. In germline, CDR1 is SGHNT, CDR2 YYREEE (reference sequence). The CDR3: CASSLEPTTNEKLFF. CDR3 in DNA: TGTGCCAGCAGCTTGGAACCTACAACTAATGAAAAACTGTTTTTT.

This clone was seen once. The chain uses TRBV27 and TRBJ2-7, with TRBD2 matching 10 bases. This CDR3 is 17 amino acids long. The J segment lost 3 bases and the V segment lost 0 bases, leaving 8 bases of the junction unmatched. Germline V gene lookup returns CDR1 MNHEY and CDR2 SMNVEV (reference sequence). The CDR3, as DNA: TGTGCCAGCAGTTTATCTTTAGCGGGAGGCAGGGGCTACGAGCAGTACTTC. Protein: CASSLSLAGGRGYEQYF.

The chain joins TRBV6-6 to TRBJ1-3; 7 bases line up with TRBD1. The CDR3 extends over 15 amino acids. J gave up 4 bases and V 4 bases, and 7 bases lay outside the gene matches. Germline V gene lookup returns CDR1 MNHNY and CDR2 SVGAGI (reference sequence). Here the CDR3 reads CASSSKPGQGNTIYF. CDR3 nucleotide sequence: TGTGCCAGCAGTTCCAAACCGGGACAGGGAAACACCATATATTTT.

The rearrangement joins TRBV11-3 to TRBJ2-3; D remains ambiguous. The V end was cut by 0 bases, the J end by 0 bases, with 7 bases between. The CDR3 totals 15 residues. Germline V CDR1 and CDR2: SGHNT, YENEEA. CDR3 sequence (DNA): TGTGCCAGCAGCTTAGACGGAAGTAGCACAGATACGCAGTATTTT. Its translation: CASSLDGSSTDTQYF.

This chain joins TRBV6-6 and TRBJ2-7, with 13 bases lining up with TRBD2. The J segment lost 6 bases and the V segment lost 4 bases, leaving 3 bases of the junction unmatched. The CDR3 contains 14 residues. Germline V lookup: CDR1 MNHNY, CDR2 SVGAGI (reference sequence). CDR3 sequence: CASSLTSGGFEQYF. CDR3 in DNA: TGTGCCAGCAGTTTGACTAGCGGGGGGTTCGAGCAGTACTTC.

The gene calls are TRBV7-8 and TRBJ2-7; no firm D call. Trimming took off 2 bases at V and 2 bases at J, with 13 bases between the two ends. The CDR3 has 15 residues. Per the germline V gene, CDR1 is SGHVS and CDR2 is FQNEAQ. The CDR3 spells CASSLLRGPPYEQYF. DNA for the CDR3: TGTGCCAGCAGCTTATTAAGAGGACCGCCCTACGAGCAGTACTTC.

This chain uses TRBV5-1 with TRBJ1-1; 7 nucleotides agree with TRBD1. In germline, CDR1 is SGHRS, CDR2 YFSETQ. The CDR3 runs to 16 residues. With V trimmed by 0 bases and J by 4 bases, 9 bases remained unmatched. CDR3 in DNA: TGCGCCAGCAGCTTGGGGTCCACAGGGGTAGGCACTGAAGCTTTCTTT. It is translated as CASSLGSTGVGTEAFF.

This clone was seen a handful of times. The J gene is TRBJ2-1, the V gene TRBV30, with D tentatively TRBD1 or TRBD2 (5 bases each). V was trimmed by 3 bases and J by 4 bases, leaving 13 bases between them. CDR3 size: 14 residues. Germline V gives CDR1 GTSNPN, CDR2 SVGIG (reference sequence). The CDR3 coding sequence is TGTGCCTGGAGCCTGGGGACGCTTTACAATGAGCAGTTCTTC. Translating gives CAWSLGTLYNEQFF.

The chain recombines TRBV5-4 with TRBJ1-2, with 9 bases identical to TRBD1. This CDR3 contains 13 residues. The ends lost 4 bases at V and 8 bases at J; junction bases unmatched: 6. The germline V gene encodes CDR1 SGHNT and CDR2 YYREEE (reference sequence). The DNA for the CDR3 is TGTGCCAGCAGCGACAGGGGGGCGAACGGCTACACCTTC. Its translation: CASSDRGANGYTF.

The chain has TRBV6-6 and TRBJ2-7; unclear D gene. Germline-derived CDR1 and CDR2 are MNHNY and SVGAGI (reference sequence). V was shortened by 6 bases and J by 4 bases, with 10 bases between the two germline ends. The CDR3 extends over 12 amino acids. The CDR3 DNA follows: TGTGCCAGCAGCCGAAGTGGGTACGAGCAGTACTTC. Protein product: CASSRSGYEQYF.

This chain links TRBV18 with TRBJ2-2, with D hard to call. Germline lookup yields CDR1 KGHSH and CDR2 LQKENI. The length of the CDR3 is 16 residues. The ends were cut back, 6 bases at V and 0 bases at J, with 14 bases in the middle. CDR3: CASSLHPVPNTGELFF. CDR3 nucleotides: TGTGCCAGCTCCCTCCATCCTGTCCCGAACACCGGGGAGCTGTTTTTT.

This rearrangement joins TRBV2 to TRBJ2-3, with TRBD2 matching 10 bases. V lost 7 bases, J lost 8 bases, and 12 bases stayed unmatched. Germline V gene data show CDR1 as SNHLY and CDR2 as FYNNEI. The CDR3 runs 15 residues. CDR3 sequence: CASKGAGGPLPTQYF. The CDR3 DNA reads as TGTGCCAGCAAGGGAGCGGGAGGGCCTCTACCTACGCAGTATTTT.

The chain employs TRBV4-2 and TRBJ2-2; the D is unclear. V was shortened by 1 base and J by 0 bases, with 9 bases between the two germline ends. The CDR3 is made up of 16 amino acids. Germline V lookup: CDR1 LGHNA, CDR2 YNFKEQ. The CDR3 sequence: CASSQARNANTGELFF. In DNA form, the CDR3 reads TGTGCCAGCAGCCAAGCCAGGAACGCGAACACCGGGGAGCTGTTTTTT.